Presented here are 15 T cell receptor beta chains from one specimen sequenced in a study of shared clonotypes between healthy human individuals. Libraries were prepared by immunoSEQ multiplex PCR; TCRdb keeps only in-frame clonotypes and omits some of them. The table shows millions of clones, with approximately 90% occurring only once. The sample taken for sequencing was naive CD4+ T cells sorted from blood. The subset here: CD45RA+ positively selected. The receptors were gathered from a man aged 18 to 30 in good health.

In this sample, this clone turned up a few times. The chain has TRBV9 and TRBJ1-1; D unresolved. The CDR3 loop spans 14 amino acids. V was pared by 1 base and J by 0 bases, with 7 bases between. Germline CDR1 SGDLS, CDR2 YYNGEE. For the CDR3, the DNA is TGTGCCAGCAGCGTAATATCTATGAACACTGAAGCTTTCTTT. Protein sequence: CASSVISMNTEAFF.

J is TRBJ1-4 and V is TRBV18; D not resolved. The germline gives CDR1 KGHSH, CDR2 LQKENI. Trimming cost V 2 bases and J 0 bases, with 7 bases left between them. The CDR3 has 15 amino acids. CDR3 region: CASSPGTSTNEKLFF. The CDR3 bases are TGTGCCAGCTCACCAGGAACCTCAACTAATGAAAAACTGTTTTTT. Variable domain in full (rest from reference TRBV18 and TRBJ1-4): NAGVMQNPRHLVRRRGQEARLRCSPMKGHSHVYWYRQLPEEGLKFMVYLQKENIIDESGMPKERFSAEFPKEGPSILRIQQVVRGDSAAYFCASSPGTSTNEKLFFGSGTQLSVL.

The rearrangement joins TRBV6-1 to TRBJ1-2; a weak D match, TRBD1 (5 bases). Germline V gene sequence: CDR1 MNHNS, CDR2 SASEGT. The CDR3 spans 14 residues. Trimming removed 2 bases from V and 4 bases from J, with 11 bases in between. The CDR3 bases are TGTGCCAGCAGTGAATTAAGGGGCGGCTATGGCTACACCTTC. Its translation is CASSELRGGYGYTF.

Worth noting for this clone: Different DNA sequences within this sample yield the same CDR3. This chain connects TRBV7-8 to TRBJ2-5, with TRBD2 as a possible D gene (5 bases). The germline CDR1 and CDR2 sequences are SGHVS and FQNEAQ. Trimming took 1 base from V and 4 from J, leaving 7 bases between them. The CDR3 has 13 residues. The CDR3, as DNA: TGTGCCAGCAGCTTAGGGACTTCAGAGACCCAGTACTTC. Translation: CASSLGTSETQYF.

The chain couples TRBV7-9 to TRBJ2-5, with D possibly matching TRBD2 (7 bases). CDR3 length: 17 residues. The V gene's germline CDR1 is SEHNR and CDR2 FQNEAQ (reference sequence). The ends were cut back, 2 bases at V and 4 bases at J, with 20 bases in the middle. The CDR3 sequence is CASSLTPPSGRGETQYF. CDR3 coding DNA: TGTGCCAGCAGCTTAACACCCCCTAGCGGCAGGGGAGAGACCCAGTACTTC.

J is TRBJ2-7 and V is TRBV6-1, with a weak D call TRBD1 (5 bases). The CDR3 has 16 residues. CDR1 and CDR2 from the germline V gene are MNHNS and SASEGT. V was clipped by 1 base and J by 2 bases, with 15 bases between them. The CDR3 nucleotides are TGTGCCAGCAGTGAAGTAGGATGGGTAGGGGCCTACGAGCAGTACTTC. This translates into CASSEVGWVGAYEQYF.

Concerning this clone: Distinct nucleotide sequences in the sample also encode this CDR3. This chain joins TRBV5-1 and TRBJ2-1; D might be TRBD1 or TRBD2, each matching 6 bases. The germline V gene has CDR1 SGHRS and CDR2 YFSETQ. The CDR3 contains 14 residues. V was cut by 2 bases and J by 2 bases, with 8 bases left in between. The CDR3 DNA sequence: TGCGCCAGCAGCTTACGGGGGCCCTACAATGAGCAGTTCTTC. As protein: CASSLRGPYNEQFF.

The rearrangement uses TRBV28 and TRBJ1-1; a weak D match, TRBD1 (5 bases). The CDR3 runs 16 residues. V was trimmed by 3 bases and J by 7 bases, leaving 21 bases between them. Germline values: CDR1 MDHEN, CDR2 SYDVKM. The DNA of the CDR3 is TGTGCCAGCAGTTTGGCTACGACGGGACTCCGAAATGAAGCTTTCTTT. Translated, it gives CASSLATTGLRNEAFF. The variable domain in full, completed from reference TRBV28 and TRBJ1-1, reads DVKVTQSSRYLVKRTGEKVFLECVQDMDHENMFWYRQDPGLGLRLIYFSYDVKMKEKGDIPEGYSVSREKKERFSLILESASTNQTSMYLCASSLATTGLRNEAFFGQGTRLTVV.

In nucleotides, the CDR3 is TGTGCCAGCAGATCCCGACTAGCGGGAGGGCCCGCTCTGTACTTC. Protein sequence: CASRSRLAGGPALYF. The chain is built from TRBV6-7 and TRBJ2-7, with 14 bases aligning to TRBD2. TRBV6-7 is noted as an ORF with a role that remains uncertain. The CDR3 is 15 amino acids. Losses at the gene ends were 6 bases for V and 12 bases for J; bases not matched to a gene: 13.

V gene TRBV15 combines with J gene TRBJ2-4; possibly TRBD1 for D (6 bases). V was clipped by 0 bases and J by 5 bases, with 14 bases between them. This CDR3 contains 16 residues. CDR1 LNHNV and CDR2 YYDKDF come from the germline V gene (reference sequence). The CDR3: CATSRERRTVENIQYF. The CDR3 nucleotides are TGTGCCACCAGCAGAGAAAGAAGGACAGTTGAAAACATTCAGTACTTC.

This clone was picked up one time. This sequence joins TRBV5-4 and TRBJ2-5, with D possibly being TRBD1 or TRBD2 (5 bases each). This CDR3 spans 17 amino acids. V lost 0 bases and J lost 7, with 22 bases in between. Germline CDR1 is SGHNT and CDR2 is YYREEE (reference sequence). The CDR3 sequence is CASSLGTSGTERGTQYF. The CDR3 DNA reads as TGTGCCAGCAGCTTGGGGACCTCCGGGACCGAACGAGGGACCCAGTACTTC.

The chain links TRBV2 to TRBJ2-2, with 9 bases identical to TRBD1. Germline V gene sequence: CDR1 SNHLY, CDR2 FYNNEI. This CDR3 has 15 amino acids. V trimming: 8 bases; J trimming: 6 bases; junction bases outside the gene matches: 10. Written as DNA, the CDR3 is TGTGCCAGCGCCCTGGACAGGGGAACTCCCGGGGAGCTGTTTTTT. It specifies CASALDRGTPGELFF.

The genes are TRBV10-3 and TRBJ1-2; the match to TRBD1 covers 9 bases. The V gene's germline CDR1 is ENHRY and CDR2 SYGVKD. The ends lost 10 bases at V and 5 bases at J; junction bases unmatched: 14. CDR3 length equals 15 residues. This CDR3 is CATSPLAGQGYGYTF. The CDR3, as DNA: TGTGCCACAAGCCCTCTTGCGGGACAGGGATATGGCTACACCTTC.

The chain uses TRBV5-4 and TRBJ2-3, with D possibly TRBD1 on 6 matching bases. The ends were cut back, 4 bases at V and 1 base at J, with 13 bases in the middle. The CDR3 loop spans 15 amino acids. Germline CDR1 and CDR2: SGHNT and YYREEE (reference sequence). DNA for the CDR3: TGTGCCAGCAGCCGAGGGGGTTGGGGCACAGATACGCAGTATTTT. Protein sequence: CASSRGGWGTDTQYF.

This clone was detected only once. Other DNA sequences within the sample encode an identical CDR3. V usage is TRBV7-9 and J usage is TRBJ2-1; TRBD1 matches at 9 bases. V was pared by 6 bases and J by 3 bases, with 9 bases of the junction left unmatched. The CDR3 is 16 residues long. Per the germline V gene, CDR1 is SEHNR and CDR2 is FQNEAQ (reference sequence). The CDR3 is CASSRLRDRDYNEQFF. DNA of the CDR3: TGTGCCAGCAGTCGACTTCGGGACAGGGACTACAATGAGCAGTTCTTC.